The clone carrying this T cell receptor (beta chain) was picked up one time. The antigen remains undetermined. Trimming removed 2 bases from V and 7 bases from J, with 15 bases in between. The CDR3 has 14 residues. Germline V gives CDR1 SSHAT, CDR2 FNYEAQ (reference sequence). Using 200 ng DNA, some 30,000 T cell genomes, the sorted-subset replicate PCRs were run. Original analysis: ImmunoSEQ yielded junction-only sequences lacking quality scores, so filtering differed. Clones were sequenced by immunoSEQ multiplex PCR, and TCRdb holds only the in-frame ones, with some missing. V and J calls and clone size are those listed in that table; D and trimming were worked out from the DNA. The sample carries approximately 710,000 clones, 80% to 95% recorded once. The data belong to a study of shared clonotypes between healthy human individuals. Study-wide results and limits: Generation probabilities were higher for clonotypes shared across all four sorted-subset donors than for unshared ones.

The sequenced material came from memory CD8+ T cells from PBMCs. Subset of the sample: CD45RO+ cells pooled with CCR7-negative TemRA cells. The receptor comes from a man aged 18 to 30 in good health. Some clones in this sample may be carry-over from other donors' samples. This chain uses TRBV7-7 with TRBJ2-7; D gene uncertain. CDR3 loop: CASSLTVGPGEQYF. In DNA, the CDR3 is TGTGCCAGCAGCTTAACGGTCGGTCCTGGGGAGCAGTACTTC.